Listed below are T cell receptor beta chains from one sample, sequenced in a study of blood T cell repertoires in COVID-19. Sequencing used immunoSEQ multiplex PCR; TCRdb keeps in-frame clones, though not all of them. The sample contains fewer than 500,000 clones, roughly 87% of which appear only once. Sequencing was done on a sample of PBMCs or T cells enriched from blood (not recorded which). The receptors were gathered from a woman aged 18-29 years who had recovered from COVID-19. The CDR3 runs from the conserved cysteine through the conserved F or W. The D gene is left open where the match is weak. Only part of the rows carry a size: once, few, many, or a class if the clone is expanded.

-	TRBV12-3/TRBV12-4	TRBJ1-1	TRBD1	CASSLVDRGAFF	TGTGCCAGCAGTTTAGTGGACAGGGGAGCTTTCTTT
-	TRBV19	TRBJ2-2	-	CASSLPRLTPGELFF	TGTGCCAGTAGTCTGCCCCGACTGACTCCCGGGGAGCTGTTTTTT
-	TRBV11-2	TRBJ2-3	TRBD1	CASSRGQGGGTDTQYF	TGTGCCAGCAGCCGCGGACAGGGAGGAGGCACAGATACGCAGTATTTT
-	TRBV30	TRBJ1-1	TRBD1	CAWRDRANTEAFF	TGTGCCTGGAGGGACAGGGCGAACACTGAAGCTTTCTTT
-	TRBV27	TRBJ2-1	TRBD2	CATSSGGRLYNEQFF	TGTGCCACCAGTAGCGGGGGCCGACTTTACAATGAGCAGTTCTTC
few	TRBV10-3	TRBJ2-7	-	CAISNRDHEQYF	TGTGCCATCAGCAACAGGGATCACGAGCAGTACTTC
-	TRBV5-1	TRBJ1-2	-	CASSSRASGDGYTF	TGCGCCAGCAGCTCCAGGGCCTCTGGGGATGGCTACACCTTC
-	TRBV3-1/TRBV3-2	TRBJ2-3	TRBD2	CASSLRGDYTDTQYF	TGTGCCAGCAGCCTCCGGGGGGATTACACAGATACGCAGTATTTT
once	TRBV2	TRBJ1-6	TRBD1	CASSGQGPSSLHF	TGTGCCAGCAGTGGACAGGGGCCGTCCTCCCTCCACTTT
-	TRBV5-5	TRBJ1-1	-	CASSLGPAHTGSFF	TGTGCCAGCAGCTTGGGGCCTGCTCACACCGGGTCTTTCTTT
-	TRBV6-5	TRBJ1-1	-	CASSLIQGMNTEAFF	TGTGCCAGCAGCCTAATCCAGGGGATGAACACTGAAGCTTTCTTT
-	TRBV5-4	TRBJ2-1	-	CASSPAGYNEQFF	TGTGCCAGCAGCCCCGCGGGGTACAATGAGCAGTTCTTC
-	TRBV24-1	TRBJ1-2	-	CATSRGFGGYTF	TGTGCCACCAGTCGAGGGTTCGGGGGCTACACCTTC
few	TRBV3-1/TRBV3-2	TRBJ1-5	-	CASSQHNNQPQHF	TGTGCCAGCAGCCAACACAATAATCAGCCCCAGCATTTT
-	TRBV6-5	TRBJ2-7	TRBD1	CASTGDPDRLYEQYF	TGTGCCAGCACCGGTGACCCGGACAGGCTCTACGAGCAGTACTTC
once	TRBV7-2	TRBJ1-2	-	CASSPQRGVGYGYTF	TGTGCCAGCAGCCCGCAACGAGGAGTCGGCTATGGCTACACCTTC
-	TRBV18	TRBJ2-5	-	CASSPSVVGEETQYF	TGTGCCAGCTCTCCCTCAGTCGTAGGGGAAGAGACCCAGTACTTC
-	TRBV6-2/TRBV6-3	TRBJ2-2	-	CASSYLGAGELFF	TGTGCCAGCAGTTACTTAGGGGCCGGGGAGCTGTTTTTT
once	TRBV7-2	TRBJ1-2	TRBD1	CASSLNLNRQGFNYGYTF	TGTGCCAGCAGCTTAAACCTAAACCGACAGGGTTTTAACTATGGCTACACCTTC
-	TRBV5-1	TRBJ2-7	TRBD2	CASSFSPTSGYEQYF	TGCGCCAGCAGCTTTTCACCGACTAGCGGCTACGAGCAGTACTTC
few	TRBV2	TRBJ1-1	-	CASSEEGENTEAFF	TGTGCCAGCAGTGAGGAGGGTGAGAACACTGAAGCTTTCTTT
-	TRBV11-2	TRBJ1-3	-	CASSNPVGGFERRGNTIYF	TGTGCCAGCAGCAACCCGGTGGGGGGATTCGAGAGGCGTGGAAACACCATATATTTT
-	TRBV27	TRBJ2-3	-	CASSLGLANTQYF	TGTGCCAGCAGCCTGGGACTTGCAAATACGCAGTATTTT
-	TRBV28	TRBJ2-5	TRBD2	CASRKSGGPRTQYF	TGTGCCAGCAGGAAGTCGGGGGGGCCGAGGACCCAGTACTTC
-	TRBV27	TRBJ1-3	TRBD1	CASSQGDRVIIGNTIYF	TGTGCCAGCAGCCAGGGTGACAGGGTAATAATAGGAAACACCATATATTTT
-	TRBV7-2	TRBJ2-5	TRBD2	CASSLVLGGGETQYF	TGTGCCAGCAGCTTAGTACTCGGGGGGGGAGAGACCCAGTACTTC
-	TRBV10-1	TRBJ2-5	-	CASSEFTEQAQYF	TGCGCCAGCAGTGAGTTTACCGAACAGGCCCAGTACTTC
once	TRBV28	TRBJ2-1	TRBD2	CASSGRLAGGNEQFF	TGTGCCAGCAGCGGTAGACTAGCGGGGGGGAATGAGCAGTTCTTC
-	TRBV7-9	TRBJ1-1	TRBD1	CASSFPSQGARTEAFF	TGTGCCAGCAGCTTCCCCTCACAGGGGGCGCGGACTGAAGCTTTCTTT
-	TRBV7-9	TRBJ2-3	TRBD2	CASSPLAGGPSSTDTQYF	TGTGCCAGCAGCCCGCTAGCGGGGGGGCCCTCTAGCACAGATACGCAGTATTTT
-	TRBV7-9	TRBJ1-2	-	CASSSLTGGNYGYTF	TGTGCCAGCAGCTCCTTAACTGGGGGGAACTATGGCTACACCTTC
-	TRBV6-5	TRBJ1-1	TRBD1	CASSRQGATEAFF	TGTGCCAGCAGCCGGCAGGGGGCTACTGAAGCTTTCTTT
-	TRBV2	TRBJ2-5	TRBD2	CASSELAGAPETQYF	TGTGCCAGCAGTGAGCTAGCGGGGGCCCCGGAGACCCAGTACTTC
-	TRBV9	TRBJ1-3	-	CASSLTSSGNTIYF	TGTGCCAGCAGCCTGACAAGCTCTGGAAACACCATATATTTT
-	TRBV7-2	TRBJ2-3	TRBD2	CASSRSGGTTDTQYF	TGTGCCAGCAGCCGTAGCGGGGGGACGACAGATACGCAGTATTTT
-	TRBV12-5	TRBJ2-7	-	CASGLRDEQYF	TGTGCTAGTGGTTTGCGGGACGAGCAGTACTTC
-	TRBV2	TRBJ2-3	-	CASSLAFSTDTQYF	TGTGCCAGCAGTCTGGCTTTTAGCACAGATACGCAGTATTTT
-	TRBV5-1	TRBJ1-2	TRBD1	CASSLAGTGENGYTF	TGCGCCAGCAGCTTGGCCGGGACAGGGGAAAATGGCTACACCTTC
-	TRBV5-1	TRBJ2-7	TRBD1	CASSPGQVDYEQYF	TGCGCCAGCAGCCCGGGACAGGTGGACTACGAGCAGTACTTC
-	TRBV23-1	TRBJ1-1	-	CASKTPREAFF	TGCGCCAGCAAAACCCCCAGGGAAGCTTTCTTT
-	TRBV4-1	TRBJ1-1	-	CASSPTVNTEAFF	TGCGCCAGCAGCCCTACAGTGAACACTGAAGCTTTCTTT
once	TRBV27	TRBJ1-2	TRBD1	CASSYSGQALGGYTF	TGTGCCAGCAGTTATTCTGGACAGGCCCTGGGCGGCTACACCTTC
-	TRBV2	TRBJ2-1	-	CASMRQSSYNEQFF	TGTGCCAGCATGAGACAGAGCTCCTACAATGAGCAGTTCTTC
-	TRBV11-3	TRBJ2-6	TRBD1	CASSSRDRVSSGANVLTF	TGTGCCAGCAGCTCCCGGGACAGGGTCTCCTCTGGGGCCAACGTCCTGACTTTC
once	TRBV19	TRBJ2-5	-	CASSSGTHQETQYF	TGTGCCAGTAGTTCCGGGACTCACCAAGAGACCCAGTACTTC
once	TRBV18	TRBJ2-5	-	CASSSLGGETQYF	TGTGCCAGCTCTTCCCTAGGAGGGGAGACCCAGTACTTC
-	TRBV9	TRBJ2-5	-	CASSAGGARETQYF	TGTGCCAGCAGCGCCGGGGGAGCGCGCGAGACCCAGTACTTC
-	TRBV28	TRBJ1-5	-	CASTFENQPQHF	TGTGCCAGCACTTTTGAGAATCAGCCCCAGCATTTT
-	TRBV6-6	TRBJ1-1	-	CASRPPGGDTEAFF	TGTGCCAGCAGGCCGCCTGGAGGGGACACTGAAGCTTTCTTT
-	TRBV29-1	TRBJ1-2	TRBD1	CSVPSSDRGHGYTF	TGCAGCGTTCCTTCCTCCGACAGGGGGCATGGCTACACCTTC
-	TRBV2	TRBJ2-7	TRBD1	CASSRDSYEQYF	TGTGCCAGCAGTCGGGACAGCTACGAGCAGTACTTC
-	TRBV7-2	TRBJ1-6	TRBD1	CASSFDRGYNSPLHF	TGTGCCAGCAGCTTTGACAGGGGGTATAATTCACCCCTCCACTTT